The next 14 T cell receptor beta chains were all read from a single sample in a study of identical twins. A single record per CDR3 protein comes from TCRdb applying MiXCR to the 5' RACE reads. Seen here are around 370,000 distinct CDR3 sequences, about 9% observed once, and the top ten hold roughly 9%. The sequenced sample consisted of naive T cells sorted from blood. These receptors originate from a woman between 45 and 60 years old in good health.

As to this clonotype: Germline is not matched at one junction end, which may reflect a read error. The J gene is TRBJ2-2, the V gene TRBV11-3; no definite D call. From germline, CDR1 is SGHNT and CDR2 YENEEA. This CDR3 has 17 amino acids. The CDR3 nucleotides read TGTGCCTGCAGCTTAGCCCCGACAAGCGCGAACACCGGGGAGCTGTTTTTT. Its translation: CACSLAPTSANTGELFF.

This clonotype was observed at least ten times. The chain is built from TRBV6-5 and TRBJ1-4, with 8 bases that match TRBD1. With V trimmed by 1 base and J by 5 bases, 9 bases remained unmatched. CDR1 is MNHEY, CDR2 SVGAGI, per germline. This CDR3 comprises 17 residues. In nucleotides, the CDR3 is TGTGCCAGCAGTTACTTACGAGATACAGGGGGGAATGAAAAACTGTTTTTT. Its protein is CASSYLRDTGGNEKLFF.

In this sample, this clonotype turned up many times. The rearrangement joins TRBV28 to TRBJ2-7; 8 bases fit TRBD2. The junction had 4 bases not matched to a gene; V was cut back by 6 bases and J by 0 bases. The CDR3 sequence is 14 residues long. Germline-derived CDR1 and CDR2 are MDHEN and SYDVKM. The CDR3 coding sequence is TGTGCCAGCAGGCGGGAGGCCACCTCCTACGAGCAGTACGTC. Its translation is CASRREATSYEQYV.

The V and J genes are TRBV18 and TRBJ2-7, with D uncertain. The CDR3 length is 12 residues. V lost 2 bases, J lost 9 bases, and 11 bases lay in between. In germline, CDR1 is KGHSH, CDR2 LQKENI. The DNA for the CDR3 is TGTGCCAGCTCACCAGAAGGGTCGGGGCAGTACGTC. It specifies CASSPEGSGQYV.

This clonotype was observed many times. This chain links TRBV12-3 or TRBV12-4 with TRBJ1-1; TRBD1 matches 10 bases. The J segment lost 5 bases and the V segment lost 6 bases, leaving 12 bases of the junction unmatched. The CDR3 runs to 16 residues. The CDR3 DNA reads TGTGCCAGCAGCTCCCTATGGGGACAGGGGACAACTGAAGCTTTCTTT. Translation gives CASSSLWGQGTTEAFF.

This clonotype was counted many times. This chain joins TRBV12-3 or TRBV12-4 and TRBJ1-2, with D hard to call. Trimming took 1 base from V and 4 from J, leaving 10 bases between them. CDR3 length: 14 amino acids. The chain's CDR3 is CASSLGGEVYGYTF. Written as DNA, the CDR3 is TGTGCCAGCAGTTTAGGGGGAGAGGTCTATGGCTACACCTTC.

V gene TRBV29-1 combines with J gene TRBJ1-1, with a tentative D call TRBD1 (5 bases). CDR3 size: 13 residues. Germline CDR1 SQVTM, CDR2 ANQGSEA. Trimming left V 7 bases short and J 0 bases short, with 12 bases between. CDR3 sequence (DNA): TGCAGCGGTCGAGCAGGGTTGAACACTGAAGCTTTCTTT. It yields the protein CSGRAGLNTEAFF.

The J gene is TRBJ2-5, the V gene TRBV11-2; TRBD2 might be the D (6 bases). V lost 4 bases and J lost 9, with 9 bases in between. The germline V gene has CDR1 SGHAT and CDR2 FQNNGV. The CDR3 has 11 amino acids. The CDR3 region has the DNA TGTGCCAGCAGCTCTGGAGGGCCCCAGTACTTC. This sequence encodes CASSSGGPQYF.

This clonotype has a count of ten or more. The V and J genes are TRBV20-1 and TRBJ2-3; D possibly uses TRBD1 or TRBD2 (5 bases each). Trimming left V 3 bases short and J 6 bases short, with 19 bases between. The CDR3 loop spans 15 amino acids. CDR1 is DFQATT and CDR2 is SNEGSKA in the germline V gene (reference sequence). For the CDR3, the DNA is TGCAGTGCTAGGCCATTTGAGGGGAATATCGATACGCAGTATTTT. The encoded protein is CSARPFEGNIDTQYF.

J is TRBJ2-1 and V is TRBV10-1; D is possibly TRBD1 (5 bases). Germline CDR1 reads WNHNN; CDR2 reads SYGVQD (reference sequence). Trimming took off 3 bases at V and 5 bases at J, with 14 bases between the two ends. This CDR3 region has 15 residues. CDR3: CASSETRVGNNEQFF. CDR3 DNA sequence: TGCGCCAGCAGTGAAACCAGGGTTGGTAACAATGAGCAGTTCTTC.

This clonotype was recorded many times. The chain employs TRBV20-1 and TRBJ2-2, with D tentatively TRBD2 (6 bases). V was clipped by 6 bases and J by 4 bases, with 12 bases between them. The CDR3 is made up of 13 amino acids. CDR1 and CDR2 from the germline V gene are DFQATT and SNEGSKA (reference sequence). The CDR3 DNA reads TGCAGTGCCACGGGACTTGTCACCGGGGAGCTGTTTTTT. This sequence encodes CSATGLVTGELFF.

This clonotype showed up many times. The CDR3 spells CASSPIAGGRVGELFF. The CDR3 DNA follows: TGTGCCAGCAGCCCCATAGCGGGAGGGCGTGTCGGGGAGCTGTTTTTT. The chain couples TRBV7-8 to TRBJ2-2; 11 bases map to TRBD2. Germline values: CDR1 SGHVS, CDR2 FQNEAQ. Unmatched junction bases numbered 9, after V lost 5 bases and J lost 7 bases. The CDR3 consists of 16 residues.

The table lists this clonotype with a few counts. This chain uses TRBV3-1 with TRBJ2-5, with D tentatively TRBD2 (6 bases). The CDR3 is 12 residues long. Trimming took off 4 bases at V and 5 bases at J, with 8 bases between the two ends. The germline CDR1 and CDR2 sequences are LGHDT and YNNKEL (reference sequence). The CDR3 DNA reads as TGTGCCAGCAGCCGACTAGGGGAGACCCAGTACTTC. Its protein product is CASSRLGETQYF.

This clonotype was observed at least ten times. For the CDR3, the DNA is TGTGCCAGCAGCGTAGGCGGGAGCGTTGGCACCGGGGAGCTGTTTTTT. This sequence encodes CASSVGGSVGTGELFF. This chain joins TRBV9 and TRBJ2-2, with 7 positions matching TRBD2. The CDR3 length is 16 residues. Looked up from germline, CDR1 is SGDLS and CDR2 is YYNGEE. J was trimmed by 4 bases and V by 0 bases; bases with no gene match: 6.